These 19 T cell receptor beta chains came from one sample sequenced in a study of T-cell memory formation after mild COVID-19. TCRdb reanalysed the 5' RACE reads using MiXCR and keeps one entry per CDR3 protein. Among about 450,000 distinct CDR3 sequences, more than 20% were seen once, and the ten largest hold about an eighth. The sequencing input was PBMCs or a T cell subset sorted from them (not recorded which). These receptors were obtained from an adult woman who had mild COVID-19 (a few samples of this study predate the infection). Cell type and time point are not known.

The CDR3 region has the DNA TGCGCCAGCAGCCGCCGACAGGGAAACACCGGGGAGCTGTTTTTT. Translation: CASSRRQGNTGELFF. The genes are TRBV4-1 and TRBJ2-2; 7 nucleotides agree with TRBD1. The CDR3 is 15 residues long. V lost 4 bases, J lost 2 bases, and 4 bases stayed unmatched. Germline lookup yields CDR1 MGHRA and CDR2 YSYEKL.

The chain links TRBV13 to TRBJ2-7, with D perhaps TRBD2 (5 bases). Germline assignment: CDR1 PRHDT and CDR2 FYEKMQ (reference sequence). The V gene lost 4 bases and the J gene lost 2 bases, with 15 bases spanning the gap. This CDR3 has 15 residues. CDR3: CASSSPGQTTYEQYF. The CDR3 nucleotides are TGTGCCAGCAGCTCGCCCGGGCAGACTACCTACGAGCAGTACTTC.

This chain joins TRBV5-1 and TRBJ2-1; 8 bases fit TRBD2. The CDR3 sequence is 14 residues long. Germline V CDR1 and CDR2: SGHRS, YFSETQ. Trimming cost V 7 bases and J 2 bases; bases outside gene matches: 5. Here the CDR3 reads CASYSGGPYNEQFF. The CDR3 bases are TGCGCCAGCTACTCGGGAGGGCCCTACAATGAGCAGTTCTTC.

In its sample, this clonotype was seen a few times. CDR3 DNA: TGCGCCAGCAGCTTGGCCCGGAGGACAGATACGCAGTATTTT. Its protein product is CASSLARRTDTQYF. The genes are TRBV5-1 and TRBJ2-3; D might be TRBD2 (5 bases). Trimming removed 0 bases from V and 3 bases from J, with 8 bases in between. Looked up from germline, CDR1 is SGHRS and CDR2 is YFSETQ. The CDR3 sequence is 14 residues long.

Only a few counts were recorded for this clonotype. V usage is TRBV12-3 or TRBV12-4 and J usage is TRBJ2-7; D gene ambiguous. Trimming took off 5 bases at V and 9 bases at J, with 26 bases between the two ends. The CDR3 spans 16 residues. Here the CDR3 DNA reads TGTGCCAGCAGTCTCTCTGGGTACAGTCCCTCCGTCGGGCAGTACTTC. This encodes CASSLSGYSPSVGQYF.

As DNA, the CDR3 is TGCGCCAGCAGCTTGGGGCCAGGGGCCTATGGCTACACCTTC. This encodes CASSLGPGAYGYTF. The chain is built from TRBV5-1 and TRBJ1-2, with D possibly being TRBD1 (6 bases). The germline V and J ends were trimmed by 0 bases and 4 bases, with 10 bases remaining between them. This CDR3 comprises 14 residues. The V gene's germline CDR1 is SGHRS and CDR2 YFSETQ. The full variable domain, in which reference TRBV5-1 and TRBJ1-2 provide the parts outside the CDR3, is KAGVTQTPRYLIKTRGQQVTLSCSPISGHRSVSWYQQTPGQGLQFLFEYFSETQRNKGNFPGRFSGRQFSNSRSEMNVSTLELGDSALYLCASSLGPGAYGYTFGSGTRLTVV.

The CDR3 DNA reads as TGTGCCAGTACGGGGCCAGGGGAGACCCAGTACTTC. This translates into CASTGPGETQYF. The rearrangement links TRBV19 to TRBJ2-5; D is perhaps TRBD1 or TRBD2 (5 bases each). Germline values: CDR1 LNHDA, CDR2 SQIVND (reference sequence). The CDR3 contains 12 residues. V lost 7 bases, J lost 5 bases, and 11 bases lay in between.

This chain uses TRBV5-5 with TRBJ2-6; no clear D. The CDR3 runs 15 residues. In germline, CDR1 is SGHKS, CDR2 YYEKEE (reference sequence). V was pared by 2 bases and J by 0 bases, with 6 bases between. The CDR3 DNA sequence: TGTGCCAGCAGCTTCTCCGCCTCTGGGGCCAACGTCCTGACTTTC. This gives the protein CASSFSASGANVLTF.

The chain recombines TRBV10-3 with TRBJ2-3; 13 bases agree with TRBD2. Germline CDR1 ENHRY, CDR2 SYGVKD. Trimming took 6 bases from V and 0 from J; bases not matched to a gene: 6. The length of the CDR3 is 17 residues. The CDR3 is CAISRLAGGLSTDTQYF. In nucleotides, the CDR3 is TGTGCCATCAGCCGACTAGCGGGAGGCCTTAGCACAGATACGCAGTATTTT.

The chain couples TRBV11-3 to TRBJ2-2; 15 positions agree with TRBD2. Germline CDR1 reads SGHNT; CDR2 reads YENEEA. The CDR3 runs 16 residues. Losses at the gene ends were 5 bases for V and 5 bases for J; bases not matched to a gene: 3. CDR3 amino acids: CASSGGTSGRTGELFF. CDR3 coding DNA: TGTGCCAGCAGCGGGGGGACTAGCGGGAGGACCGGGGAGCTGTTTTTT.

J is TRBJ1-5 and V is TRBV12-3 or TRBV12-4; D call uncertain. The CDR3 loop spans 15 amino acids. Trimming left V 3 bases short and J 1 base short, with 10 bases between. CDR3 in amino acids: CASSFQVDSNQPQHF. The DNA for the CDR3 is TGTGCCAGCAGTTTCCAGGTAGACAGCAATCAGCCCCAGCATTTT.

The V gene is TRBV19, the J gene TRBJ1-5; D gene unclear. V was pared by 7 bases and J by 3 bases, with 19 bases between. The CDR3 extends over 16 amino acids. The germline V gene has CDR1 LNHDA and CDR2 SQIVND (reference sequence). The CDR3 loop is CASTPRSRSSNQPQHF. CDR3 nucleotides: TGTGCCAGTACCCCAAGGTCCAGGTCTTCCAATCAGCCCCAGCATTTT.

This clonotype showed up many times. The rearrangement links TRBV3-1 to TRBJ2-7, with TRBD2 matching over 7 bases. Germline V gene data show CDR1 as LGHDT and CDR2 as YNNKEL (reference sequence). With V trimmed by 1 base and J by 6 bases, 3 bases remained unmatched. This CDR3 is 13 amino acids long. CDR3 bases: TGTGCCAGCAGCCAAGTCGGGGGGTTCGAGCAGTACTTC. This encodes CASSQVGGFEQYF.

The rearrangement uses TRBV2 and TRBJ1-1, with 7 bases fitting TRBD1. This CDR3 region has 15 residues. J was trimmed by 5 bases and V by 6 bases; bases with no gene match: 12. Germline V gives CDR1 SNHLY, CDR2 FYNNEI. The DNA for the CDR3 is TGTGCCAGCAGATCCACCCGGGCAGGGGGTACTGAAGCTTTCTTT. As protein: CASRSTRAGGTEAFF.

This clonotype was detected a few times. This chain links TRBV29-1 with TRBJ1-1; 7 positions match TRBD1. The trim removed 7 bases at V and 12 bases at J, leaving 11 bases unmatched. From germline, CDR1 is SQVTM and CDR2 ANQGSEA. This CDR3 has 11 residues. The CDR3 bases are TGCAGCGGTGAGACAGGGACGTTTACTTTCTTT. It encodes CSGETGTFTFF.

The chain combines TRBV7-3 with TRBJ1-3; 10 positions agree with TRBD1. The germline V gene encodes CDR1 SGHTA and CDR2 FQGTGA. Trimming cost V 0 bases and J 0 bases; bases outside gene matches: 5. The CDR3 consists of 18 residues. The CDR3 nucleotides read TGTGCCAGCAGCTTAACGGGGCGGACAGGGGGCTCTGGAAACACCATATATTTT. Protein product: CASSLTGRTGGSGNTIYF.

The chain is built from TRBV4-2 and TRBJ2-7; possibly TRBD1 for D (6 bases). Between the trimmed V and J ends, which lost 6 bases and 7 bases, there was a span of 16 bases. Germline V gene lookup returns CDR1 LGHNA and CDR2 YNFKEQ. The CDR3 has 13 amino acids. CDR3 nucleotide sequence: TGTGCCAGCAGTCGTGGACAGTCGTGGGAGCAGTACTTC. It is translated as CASSRGQSWEQYF.

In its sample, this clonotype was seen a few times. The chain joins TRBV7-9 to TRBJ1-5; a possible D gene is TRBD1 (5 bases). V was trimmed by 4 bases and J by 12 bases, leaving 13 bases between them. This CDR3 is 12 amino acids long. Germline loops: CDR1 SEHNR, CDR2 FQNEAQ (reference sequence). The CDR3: CASSSWDRNQHF. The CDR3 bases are TGTGCCAGCAGCTCATGGGACCGCAACCAGCATTTT.

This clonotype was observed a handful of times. The CDR3 loop reads CASSLSSAQYF. CDR3 nucleotide sequence: TGTGCCAGCAGCTTAAGTTCGGCCCAGTACTTC. The chain uses TRBV7-8 and TRBJ2-5; D unresolved. The CDR3 is made up of 11 amino acids. Germline lookup yields CDR1 SGHVS and CDR2 FQNEAQ. Trimming stripped 2 bases from V and 9 bases from J, with 7 bases between. Variable domain in full (rest from reference TRBV7-8 and TRBJ2-5): GAGVSQSPRYKVAKRGQDVALRCDPISGHVSLFWYQQALGQGPEFLTYFQNEAQLDKSGLPSDRFFAERPEGSVSTLKIQRTQQEDSAVYLCASSLSSAQYFGPGTRLLVL.